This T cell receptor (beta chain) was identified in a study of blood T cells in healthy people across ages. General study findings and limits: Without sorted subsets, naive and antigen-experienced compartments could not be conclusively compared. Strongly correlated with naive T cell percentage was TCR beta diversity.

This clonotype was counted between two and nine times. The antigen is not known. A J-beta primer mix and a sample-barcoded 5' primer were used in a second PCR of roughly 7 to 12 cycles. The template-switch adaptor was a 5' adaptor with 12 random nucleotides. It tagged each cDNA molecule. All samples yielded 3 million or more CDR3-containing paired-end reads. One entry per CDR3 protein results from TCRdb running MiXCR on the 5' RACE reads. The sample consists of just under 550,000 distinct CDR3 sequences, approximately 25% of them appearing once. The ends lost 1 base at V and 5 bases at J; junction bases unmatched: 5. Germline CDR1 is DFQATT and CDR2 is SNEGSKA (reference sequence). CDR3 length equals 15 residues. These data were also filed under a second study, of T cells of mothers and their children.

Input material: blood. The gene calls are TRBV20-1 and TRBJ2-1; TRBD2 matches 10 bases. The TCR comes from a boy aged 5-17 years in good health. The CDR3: CSARGWTSGNNEQFF. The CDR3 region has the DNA TGCAGTGCTAGAGGTTGGACTAGCGGCAACAATGAGCAGTTCTTC.